The 31 T cell receptor beta chains given below trace back to one sample, sequenced in a study of OX40 agonist ivuxolimab in advanced cancers. Repertoires were generated with immunoSEQ multiplex PCR, while TCRdb's copy carries only in-frame clones and drops some. The table has around 54,000 clones, 91% seen once. This specimen consisted of CD4+ or CD8+ T cells sorted from blood, obtained in a trial of the OX40 agonist ivuxolimab. The receptor set was obtained from an adult with an advanced solid tumor such as melanoma, head and neck, liver or kidney cancer.

This chain links TRBV11-3 with TRBJ2-1, with D possibly being TRBD2 (5 bases). The V end was cut by 4 bases, the J end by 4 bases, with 11 bases between. Germline CDR1 SGHNT, CDR2 YENEEA. The CDR3 extends over 14 amino acids. CDR3 region: CASSSREFYNEQFF. The CDR3 coding sequence is TGTGCCAGCAGCTCCCGGGAATTTTACAATGAGCAGTTCTTC.

The J gene is TRBJ2-7, the V gene TRBV6-5; tentatively, D is TRBD2 (5 bases). Trimming cost V 10 bases and J 3 bases, with 22 bases left between them. The germline gives CDR1 MNHEY, CDR2 SVGAGI. This CDR3 is built from 15 residues. The CDR3 nucleotides are TGTGCCACGCGGGTGGGAGCGAGTGGGATCTACGAGCAGTACTTC. Translating it yields CATRVGASGIYEQYF.

This sequence joins TRBV5-6 and TRBJ2-7, with D tentatively TRBD2 (5 bases). CDR1 and CDR2 (germline): SGHDT, YYEEEE. There are 13 residues in the CDR3. V was cut by 0 bases and J by 1 base, with 5 bases left in between. The DNA of the CDR3 is TGTGCCAGCAGCTTGGCGGGGTCCTACGAGCAGTACTTC. This sequence encodes CASSLAGSYEQYF.

CDR3: CASSLEPSTEAFF. DNA for the CDR3: TGTGCCAGCAGCTTAGAACCGAGCACTGAAGCTTTCTTT. The chain uses TRBV13 and TRBJ1-1, with no clear D. V was clipped by 1 base and J by 4 bases, with 7 bases between them. The CDR3 spans 13 residues. The germline CDR1 and CDR2 sequences are PRHDT and FYEKMQ (reference sequence).

The rearrangement uses TRBV27 and TRBJ1-6, with 9 bases identical to TRBD1. CDR1 MNHEY and CDR2 SMNVEV come from the germline V gene (reference sequence). The CDR3 contains 15 residues. Trimming cost V 6 bases and J 6 bases; bases outside gene matches: 6. The CDR3 sequence: CASRETTGGNSPLHF. The CDR3 nucleotides read TGTGCCAGCAGGGAAACGACAGGGGGTAATTCACCCCTCCACTTT.

The sample holds a few counts of this clone. The CDR3 nucleotides are TGTGCCAGCATCGACGCGATCTTGGAAGCTTTCTTT. It specifies CASIDAILEAFF. V is TRBV6-1 and J is TRBJ1-1, with D uncertain. Trimming pared 7 bases from V and 8 bases from J, leaving 14 bases between. The germline gives CDR1 MNHNS, CDR2 SASEGT. CDR3 length equals 12 residues.

The chain has TRBV19 and TRBJ1-5; tentatively, D is TRBD1 (6 bases). Trimming shortened V by 5 bases and J by 8 bases, and 19 bases separated the two germline ends. The CDR3 has 15 residues. In germline, CDR1 is LNHDA, CDR2 SQIVND (reference sequence). CDR3 loop: CASSPRDTLGEPQHF. CDR3 sequence (DNA): TGTGCCAGTAGTCCCCGGGACACCCTGGGGGAGCCCCAGCATTTT.

The CDR3 loop is CASSLRGGRREAFF. The CDR3 nucleotides are TGTGCCAGCAGTTTAAGGGGCGGGAGACGTGAAGCTTTCTTT. V usage is TRBV27 and J usage is TRBJ1-1, with TRBD1 as a possible D gene (5 bases). This CDR3 has 14 amino acids. Per the germline V gene, CDR1 is MNHEY and CDR2 is SMNVEV (reference sequence). V was cut by 2 bases and J by 7 bases, with 14 bases left in between.

The V call is TRBV7-3, the J call TRBJ1-4; 9 bases agree with TRBD1. Trimming removed 4 bases from V and 0 bases from J; junction bases left unmatched: 6. Germline lookup yields CDR1 SGHTA and CDR2 FQGTGA. This CDR3 spans 17 amino acids. CDR3 residues: CASSSSGTGPTNEKLFF. DNA of the CDR3: TGTGCCAGCAGCTCTTCCGGGACAGGGCCAACTAATGAAAAACTGTTTTTT.

This chain connects TRBV27 to TRBJ1-1; possibly TRBD1 for D (6 bases). The CDR3 covers 14 residues. CDR1 MNHEY and CDR2 SMNVEV come from the germline V gene (reference sequence). Trimming cost V 2 bases and J 1 base, with 8 bases left between them. The CDR3 DNA sequence: TGTGCCAGCAGTTTAATAGGGGGGAACACTGAAGCTTTCTTT. This encodes CASSLIGGNTEAFF.

The chain carries TRBV29-1 and TRBJ2-3; possibly TRBD1 or TRBD2 for D (6 bases each). Per the germline V gene, CDR1 is SQVTM and CDR2 is ANQGSEA. This CDR3 region has 12 residues. Trimming stripped 6 bases from V and 4 bases from J, with 11 bases between. The CDR3 DNA reads as TGCAGCGTGCACGGGGGCCCAGATACGCAGTATTTT. Its translation: CSVHGGPDTQYF.

The CDR3 is CASSLAVSQPQHF. The CDR3 DNA reads as TGTGCCAGCAGCTTAGCGGTGTCTCAGCCCCAGCATTTT. The rearrangement uses TRBV7-6 and TRBJ1-5; the D is unclear. Per germline, CDR1 SGHVS and CDR2 FNYEAQ. V was shortened by 0 bases and J by 6 bases, with 6 bases between the two germline ends. This CDR3 contains 13 residues.

DNA of the CDR3: TGTGCCAGCAGCTTATTCGGGACAGAGACCCAGTACTTC. Its protein is CASSLFGTETQYF. The chain is built from TRBV13 and TRBJ2-5, with D tentatively TRBD1 or TRBD2 (5 bases each). The CDR3 consists of 13 residues. Germline loops: CDR1 PRHDT, CDR2 FYEKMQ (reference sequence). The V gene lost 2 bases and the J gene lost 4 bases, with 8 bases spanning the gap. The whole variable domain, remainder taken from reference TRBV13 and TRBJ2-5, is AAGVIQSPRHLIKEKRETATLKCYPIPRHDTVYWYQQGPGQDPQFLISFYEKMQSDKGSIPDRFSAQQFSDYHSELNMSSLELGDSALYFCASSLFGTETQYFGPGTRLLVL.

The chain employs TRBV6-5 and TRBJ2-7; D tentatively reads TRBD1 or TRBD2 (5 bases each). V was clipped by 4 bases and J by 0 bases, with 16 bases between them. Germline V gene data show CDR1 as MNHEY and CDR2 as SVGAGI. The length of the CDR3 is 16 residues. The CDR3 DNA is TGTGCCAGCAGTTGGGACCGAGACCTTCCCTCCTACGAGCAGTACTTC. Translation gives CASSWDRDLPSYEQYF.

This sequence joins TRBV4-1 and TRBJ2-7, with 7 nucleotides matching TRBD1. The length of the CDR3 is 13 residues. Germline V gives CDR1 MGHRA, CDR2 YSYEKL. V trimming: 4 bases; J trimming: 5 bases; junction bases outside the gene matches: 5. The CDR3 coding sequence is TGCGCCAGCAGCCTCCGACAGGGAAACGAGCAGTACTTC. Its translation is CASSLRQGNEQYF.

The genes are TRBV6-4 and TRBJ1-1, with D maybe TRBD1 (5 bases). V dropped 6 bases and J dropped 1 base, with 12 bases sitting between them. Germline CDR1 reads MRHNA; CDR2 reads SNTAGT. The CDR3 runs 14 residues. The CDR3 DNA is TGTGCCAGCAGAGACGACAGAACGAACACTGAAGCTTTCTTT. Residues: CASRDDRTNTEAFF.

The V gene is TRBV6-6, the J gene TRBJ2-2, with TRBD1 as a possible D gene (5 bases). Per germline, CDR1 MNHNY and CDR2 SVGAGI (reference sequence). CDR3 length: 15 residues. V shed 2 bases and J shed 2 bases, with 9 bases lying between them. CDR3 nucleotides: TGTGCCAGCAGTTACAGGGGCCCCAACACCGGGGAGCTGTTTTTT. Its protein is CASSYRGPNTGELFF.

The rearrangement joins TRBV7-8 to TRBJ1-5, with 7 nucleotides matching TRBD1. The CDR3 spans 14 residues. Germline loops: CDR1 SGHVS, CDR2 FQNEAQ. The trim removed 5 bases at V and 7 bases at J, leaving 8 bases unmatched. The DNA of the CDR3 is TGTGCCAGCAGCGAAGGGGGCGCAGGCCAGCCCCAGCATTTT. This encodes CASSEGGAGQPQHF.

The rearrangement links TRBV6-5 to TRBJ2-5; TRBD2 is a possible D gene (6 bases). The CDR3 is made up of 14 amino acids. Trimming left V 6 bases short and J 4 bases short, with 15 bases between. Germline values: CDR1 MNHEY, CDR2 SVGAGI. CDR3 sequence reads: CASSYGGGGETQYF. DNA for the CDR3: TGTGCCAGCAGCTACGGGGGTGGCGGAGAGACCCAGTACTTC.

This clone has only one observation. The rearrangement uses TRBV6-1 and TRBJ2-7; D perhaps matches TRBD1 (6 bases). The CDR3 runs to 14 residues. V lost 3 bases and J 5 bases, leaving 14 bases between the germline ends. From germline, CDR1 is MNHNS and CDR2 SASEGT. CDR3 in amino acids: CASSDFRGLDEQYF. Written as DNA, the CDR3 is TGTGCCAGCAGTGATTTCAGGGGTCTCGACGAGCAGTACTTC.

V gene TRBV7-8 combines with J gene TRBJ1-2; D is ambiguous. The CDR3 has 14 residues. The V end lost 5 bases, the J end lost 4 bases, and 14 bases lay between the germline ends. CDR1 is SGHVS, CDR2 FQNEAQ, per germline. The CDR3 DNA is TGTGCCAGCAGCCCCGGGGTGGACGCCTATGGCTACACCTTC. Amino acids: CASSPGVDAYGYTF.

This clone came up a few times. The chain recombines TRBV9 with TRBJ1-5; D is uncertain. The germline gives CDR1 SGDLS, CDR2 YYNGEE. The CDR3 sequence is 13 residues long. V dropped 0 bases and J dropped 3 bases, with 4 bases sitting between them. CDR3 sequence reads: CASSVGTNQPQHF. DNA of the CDR3: TGTGCCAGCAGCGTAGGGACCAATCAGCCCCAGCATTTT.

This clone appeared a single time. V is TRBV6-1 and J is TRBJ2-7; 9 bases fit TRBD2. The germline V gene encodes CDR1 MNHNS and CDR2 SASEGT. V dropped 1 base and J dropped 6; count of bases not matched to a gene: 7. This CDR3 is 15 amino acids long. Written as DNA, the CDR3 is TGTGCCAGCAGTGAAGAATCTAGCGGGGCCAGCGAGCAGTACTTC. Its translation is CASSEESSGASEQYF.

The rearrangement links TRBV9 to TRBJ2-7; perhaps TRBD2 as D (6 bases). This CDR3 spans 15 amino acids. The germline gives CDR1 SGDLS, CDR2 YYNGEE. Between the trimmed V and J ends, which lost 0 bases and 0 bases, there was a span of 10 bases. The CDR3 DNA follows: TGTGCCAGCAGCGTAGGCGGGGCCGCCTCCTACGAGCAGTACTTC. This sequence encodes CASSVGGAASYEQYF.

The chain links TRBV4-1 to TRBJ2-3, with D unresolved. This CDR3 is built from 15 residues. CDR1 is MGHRA, CDR2 YSYEKL, per germline. The V end lost 2 bases, the J end lost 1 base, and 10 bases lay between the germline ends. CDR3 amino acids: CASSQIQSRTDTQYF. As DNA, the CDR3 is TGCGCCAGCAGCCAAATTCAGTCTCGCACAGATACGCAGTATTTT.

The V call is TRBV9, the J call TRBJ2-7, with 10 nucleotides matching TRBD1. The CDR3 consists of 15 residues. The V segment lost 0 bases and the J segment 3 bases; nucleotides outside the gene matches: 3. Germline CDR1 reads SGDLS; CDR2 reads YYNGEE. As DNA, the CDR3 is TGTGCCAGCAGCGTAGAGGGACAGGGGTACTACGAGCAGTACTTC. Encoded protein: CASSVEGQGYYEQYF.

The rearrangement links TRBV7-9 to TRBJ1-5, with D perhaps matching TRBD1 (6 bases). The CDR3 runs to 14 residues. Germline-derived CDR1 and CDR2 are SEHNR and FQNEAQ (reference sequence). The V end lost 5 bases, the J end lost 1 base, and 9 bases lay between the germline ends. CDR3 loop: CASSRTESNQPQHF. The CDR3 DNA follows: TGTGCCAGCAGCCGGACAGAGAGCAATCAGCCCCAGCATTTT.

This chain connects TRBV4-3 to TRBJ2-2; 7 bases fit TRBD2. In germline, CDR1 is LGHNA, CDR2 YSLEER. V lost 5 bases, J lost 4 bases, and 4 bases stayed unmatched. The CDR3 totals 14 residues. The CDR3 region is CASSTLASTGELFF. The DNA of the CDR3 is TGCGCCAGCAGCACACTAGCGAGCACCGGGGAGCTGTTTTTT.

This clone was picked up one time. The V and J genes are TRBV27 and TRBJ1-5; the D gene is possibly TRBD1 (6 bases). Germline V gene sequence: CDR1 MNHEY, CDR2 SMNVEV (reference sequence). Trimming left V 4 bases short and J 4 bases short, with 11 bases between. This CDR3 comprises 14 residues. The CDR3 DNA sequence: TGTGCCAGCAGTTACCTACAGGGAAATCAGCCCCAGCATTTT. Translating it yields CASSYLQGNQPQHF.

The gene calls are TRBV27 and TRBJ1-1; 9 nucleotides align to TRBD1. The trim removed 2 bases at V and 6 bases at J, leaving 13 bases unmatched. The CDR3 runs to 17 residues. From germline, CDR1 is MNHEY and CDR2 SMNVEV (reference sequence). The CDR3 sequence is CASSLIPRPRQGAEAFF. The CDR3 coding sequence is TGTGCCAGCAGTTTAATCCCAAGGCCTCGACAGGGGGCTGAAGCTTTCTTT.

This chain links TRBV28 with TRBJ2-1; a possible D gene is TRBD2 (5 bases). Germline V gene sequence: CDR1 MDHEN, CDR2 SYDVKM. The V end was cut by 8 bases, the J end by 4 bases, with 15 bases between. This CDR3 spans 14 amino acids. CDR3 bases: TGTGCCAGCGGTACGAGGACTGAGTACAATGAGCAGTTCTTC. Protein: CASGTRTEYNEQFF.